This T cell receptor beta chain was recovered during a study of HIV-infected children after antiretroviral therapy interruption. Study-level findings and limits: Naive CD4+ Gini coefficient rose by interruption end, suggesting clonal expansion.

RNA-based 3' RACE libraries used unique molecular identifiers. TCRdb itself ran the 3' RACE reads through MiXCR, one entry per CDR3 protein. The repertoire includes about 86,000 distinct CDR3 sequences, 6% to 8.5% of them detected once, and 0.9% to 1.3% sits in the top ten. Treatment meaning: PENTA 11 planned treatment interruption arm or continuous ART arm. Participants had taken at least three-drug ART for at least 24 weeks. Germline V gene sequence: CDR1 SGHAT, CDR2 FQNNGV. CDR3 size: 11 residues. Trimming removed 5 bases from V and 5 bases from J, with 6 bases in between. This clonotype appeared many times. What it binds is unknown.

The input for sequencing was CD45RA+ CD4+ T cells from PBMCs, pooled from several time points, taken from a donor given antiretroviral therapy, either interrupted or continuous. Subset of the sample: naive CD4+ CD45RA+ CD45RO- T cells. The sequence was collected from a pool of human donors with HIV. The gene calls are TRBV11-2 and TRBJ2-5; no definite D call. The CDR3 loop is CASSIGETQYF. The CDR3 DNA follows: TGTGCCAGCAGCATTGGTGAGACCCAGTACTTC.